This is a list of T cell receptor beta chains from one sample in a study of T cells in localized non-small cell lung cancer. Only in-frame clones appear in the TCRdb table, and some are missing; sequencing was by immunoSEQ multiplex PCR. Of about 77,000 clones in the sample, approximately 90% were seen once. Sequences were derived from peripheral blood, sampled before any cancer treatment. These receptor sequences come from a woman aged 35-75 years with stage I squamous cell lung carcinoma. CDR3s include the opening cysteine and the closing phenylalanine or tryptophan. The order of the fields is V gene, D gene, J gene, CDR3 DNA, CDR3 protein. The D gene is left open where the match is weak.

V: TRBV4-1; D: TRBD1; J: TRBJ1-1; DNA: TGCGCCAGCAGCCAACAGGGGGACAATGAAGCTTTCTTT; CDR3: CASSQQGDNEAFF
V: TRBV5-1; D: .; J: TRBJ1-2; DNA: TGCGCCAGCAGCTTGAACACCGCGTACGGGGACTATGGCTACACCTTC; CDR3: CASSLNTAYGDYGYTF
V: TRBV15; D: TRBD1; J: TRBJ1-2; DNA: TGTGCCACCAGCGAAGACAGGGTTGTCCTCCTTGGCTACACCTTC; CDR3: CATSEDRVVLLGYTF
V: TRBV5-4; D: .; J: TRBJ2-3; DNA: TGTGCCAGCAGCTTGTACGGGGGAGCAGATACGCAGTATTTT; CDR3: CASSLYGGADTQYF
V: TRBV6-5; D: .; J: TRBJ1-2; DNA: TGTGCCAGCAGTGGACCGGATGGCTACACCTTC; CDR3: CASSGPDGYTF
V: TRBV27; D: TRBD1; J: TRBJ2-7; DNA: TGTGCCAGCAGTTCCTCCGGACAGGGGATAAGAGAGCAGTACTTC; CDR3: CASSSSGQGIREQYF
V: TRBV19; D: .; J: TRBJ1-4; DNA: TGTGCCAGTAGTATAAGGCCAGGGGACGGTGAAAAACTGTTTTTT; CDR3: CASSIRPGDGEKLFF
V: TRBV5-6; D: TRBD1; J: TRBJ2-2; DNA: TGTGCCAGCAGCACAGGGACAGGGTGGTTTGCCGGGGAGCTGTTTTTT; CDR3: CASSTGTGWFAGELFF
V: TRBV30; D: TRBD1; J: TRBJ1-5; DNA: TGTGCCTGGAGTGAGGGACAGGGGAGGCAGCCCCAGCATTTT; CDR3: CAWSEGQGRQPQHF
V: TRBV5-6; D: .; J: TRBJ1-1; DNA: TGTGCCAGCAGCGGCGAAATGTCGTTTACTGAAGCTTTCTTT; CDR3: CASSGEMSFTEAFF